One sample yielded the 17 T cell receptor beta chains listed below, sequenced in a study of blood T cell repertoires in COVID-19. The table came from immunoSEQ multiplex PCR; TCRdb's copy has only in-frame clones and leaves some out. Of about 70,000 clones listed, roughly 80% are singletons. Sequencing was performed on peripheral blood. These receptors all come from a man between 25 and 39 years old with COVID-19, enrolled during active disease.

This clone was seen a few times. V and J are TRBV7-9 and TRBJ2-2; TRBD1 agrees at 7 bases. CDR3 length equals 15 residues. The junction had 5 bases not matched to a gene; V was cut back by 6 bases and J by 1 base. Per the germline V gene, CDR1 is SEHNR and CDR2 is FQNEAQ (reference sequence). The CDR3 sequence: CASRLQGKNTGELFF. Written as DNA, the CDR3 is TGTGCCAGCAGATTACAGGGGAAGAACACCGGGGAGCTGTTTTTT. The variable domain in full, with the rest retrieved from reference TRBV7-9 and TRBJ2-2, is DTGVSQNPRHKITKRGQNVTFRCDPISEHNRLYWYRQTLGQGPEFLTYFQNEAQLEKSRLLSDRFSAERPKGSFSTLEIQRTEQGDSAMYLCASRLQGKNTGELFFGEGSRLTVL.

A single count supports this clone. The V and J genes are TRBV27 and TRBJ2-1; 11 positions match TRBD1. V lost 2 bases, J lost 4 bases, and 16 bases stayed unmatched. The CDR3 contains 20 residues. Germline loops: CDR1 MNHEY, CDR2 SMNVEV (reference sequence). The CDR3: CASSLRVVGQGAKVYNEQFF. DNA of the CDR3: TGTGCCAGCAGTTTAAGAGTAGTAGGACAGGGGGCGAAAGTGTACAATGAGCAGTTCTTC.

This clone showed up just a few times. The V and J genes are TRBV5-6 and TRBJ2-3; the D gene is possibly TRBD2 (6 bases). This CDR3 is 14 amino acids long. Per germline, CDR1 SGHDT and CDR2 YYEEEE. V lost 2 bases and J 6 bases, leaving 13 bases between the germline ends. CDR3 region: CASSLSGDGDTQYF. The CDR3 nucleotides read TGTGCCAGCAGCTTATCGGGGGACGGGGATACGCAGTATTTT.

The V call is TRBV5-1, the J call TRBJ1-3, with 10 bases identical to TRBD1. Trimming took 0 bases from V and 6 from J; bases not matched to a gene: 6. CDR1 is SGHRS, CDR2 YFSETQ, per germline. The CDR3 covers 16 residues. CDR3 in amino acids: CASSLEGQGWTNTIYF. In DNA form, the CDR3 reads TGCGCCAGCAGCTTGGAGGGACAGGGGTGGACAAACACCATATATTTT.

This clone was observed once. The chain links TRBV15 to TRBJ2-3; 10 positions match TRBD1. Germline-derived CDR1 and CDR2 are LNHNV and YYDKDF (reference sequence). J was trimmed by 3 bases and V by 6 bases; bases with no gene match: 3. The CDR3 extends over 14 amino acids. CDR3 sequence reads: CATRGQGWTDTQYF. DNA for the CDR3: TGTGCCACCAGGGGACAGGGGTGGACAGATACGCAGTATTTT.

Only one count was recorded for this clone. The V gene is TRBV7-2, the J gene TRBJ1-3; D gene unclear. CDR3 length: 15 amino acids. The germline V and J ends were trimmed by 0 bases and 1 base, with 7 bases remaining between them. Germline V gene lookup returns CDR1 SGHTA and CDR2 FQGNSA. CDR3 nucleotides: TGTGCCAGCAGCTTAGCGCGGGTTTCTGGAAACACCATATATTTT. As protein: CASSLARVSGNTIYF.

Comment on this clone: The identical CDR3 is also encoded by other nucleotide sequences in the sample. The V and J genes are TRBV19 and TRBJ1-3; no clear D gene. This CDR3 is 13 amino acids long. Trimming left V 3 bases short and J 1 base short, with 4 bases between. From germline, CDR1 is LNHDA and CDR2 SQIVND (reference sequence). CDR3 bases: TGTGCCAGTAGTATCTTATCTGGAAACACCATATATTTT. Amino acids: CASSILSGNTIYF.

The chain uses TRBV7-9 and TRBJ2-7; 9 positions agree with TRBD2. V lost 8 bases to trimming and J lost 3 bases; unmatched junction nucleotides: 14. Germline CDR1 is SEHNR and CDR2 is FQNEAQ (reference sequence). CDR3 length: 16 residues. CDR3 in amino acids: CASGPPETSGDYEQYF. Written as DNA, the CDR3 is TGTGCCAGCGGCCCCCCGGAGACTAGCGGCGACTACGAGCAGTACTTC.

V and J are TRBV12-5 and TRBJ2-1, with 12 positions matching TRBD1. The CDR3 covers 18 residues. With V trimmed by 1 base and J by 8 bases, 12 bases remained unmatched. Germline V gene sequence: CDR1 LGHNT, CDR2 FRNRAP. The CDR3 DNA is TGTGCTAGTGGTTTGGCTCTACTAGGGACAGGGGGCATCGATGAGCAGTTCTTC. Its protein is CASGLALLGTGGIDEQFF. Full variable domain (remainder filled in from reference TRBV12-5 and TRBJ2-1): DARVTQTPRHKVTEMGQEVTMRCQPILGHNTVFWYRQTMMQGLELLAYFRNRAPLDDSGMPKDRFSAEMPDATLATLKIQPSEPRDSAVYFCASGLALLGTGGIDEQFFGPGTRLTVL.

The CDR3 sequence is CASSPGQGRGTEAFF. DNA of the CDR3: TGCGCCAGCAGCCCAGGACAGGGGAGGGGAACTGAAGCTTTCTTT. This chain joins TRBV5-1 and TRBJ1-1; 9 positions agree with TRBD1. Trimming at V came to 4 bases and at J to 5 bases, leaving 9 bases not matched to a gene. Germline values: CDR1 SGHRS, CDR2 YFSETQ. The CDR3 covers 15 residues.

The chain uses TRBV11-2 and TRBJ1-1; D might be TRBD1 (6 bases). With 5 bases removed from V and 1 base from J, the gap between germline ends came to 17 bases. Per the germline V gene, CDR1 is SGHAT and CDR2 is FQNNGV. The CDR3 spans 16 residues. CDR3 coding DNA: TGTGCCAGCAGCCTCACTATGGGGGGGGCGAACACTGAAGCTTTCTTT. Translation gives CASSLTMGGANTEAFF.

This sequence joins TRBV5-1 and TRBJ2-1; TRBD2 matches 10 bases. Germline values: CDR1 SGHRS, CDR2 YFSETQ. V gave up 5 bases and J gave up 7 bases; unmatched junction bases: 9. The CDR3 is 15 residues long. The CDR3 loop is CASRLKSSGRNEQFF. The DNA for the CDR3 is TGCGCCAGCAGACTGAAGTCTAGCGGGAGAAATGAGCAGTTCTTC.

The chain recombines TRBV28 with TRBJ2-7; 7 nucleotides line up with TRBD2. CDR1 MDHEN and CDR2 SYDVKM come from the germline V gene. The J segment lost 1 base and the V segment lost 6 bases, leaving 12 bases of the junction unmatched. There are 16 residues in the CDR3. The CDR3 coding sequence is TGTGCCAGCAGCCACGGGGGGTCGGTCCGTTCCTACGAGCAGTACTTC. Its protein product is CASSHGGSVRSYEQYF.

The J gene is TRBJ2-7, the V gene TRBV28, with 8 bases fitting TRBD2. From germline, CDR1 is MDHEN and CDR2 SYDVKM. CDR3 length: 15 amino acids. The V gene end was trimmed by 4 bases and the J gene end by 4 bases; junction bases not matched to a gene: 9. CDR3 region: CASSSAGGLSYEQYF. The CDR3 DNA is TGTGCCAGCAGTTCCGCGGGGGGATTATCTTACGAGCAGTACTTC.

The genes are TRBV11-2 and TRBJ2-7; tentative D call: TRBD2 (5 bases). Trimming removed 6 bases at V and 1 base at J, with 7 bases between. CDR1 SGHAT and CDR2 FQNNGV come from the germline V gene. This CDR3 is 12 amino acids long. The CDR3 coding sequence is TGTGCCAGCAGTTGGGAGTCCTACGAGCAGTACTTC. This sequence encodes CASSWESYEQYF.

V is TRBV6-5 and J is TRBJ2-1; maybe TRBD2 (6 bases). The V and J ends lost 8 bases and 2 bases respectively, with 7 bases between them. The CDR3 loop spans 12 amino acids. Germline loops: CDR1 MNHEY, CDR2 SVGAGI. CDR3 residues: CASSGAYNEQFF. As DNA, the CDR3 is TGTGCCAGCTCGGGAGCCTACAATGAGCAGTTCTTC.

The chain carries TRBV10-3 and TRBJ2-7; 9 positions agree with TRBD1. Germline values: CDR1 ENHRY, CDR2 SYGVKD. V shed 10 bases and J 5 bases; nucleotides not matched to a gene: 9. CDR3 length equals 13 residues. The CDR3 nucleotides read TGTGCCACCGGATCTAGGACAGGGGACGAGCAGTACTTC. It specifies CATGSRTGDEQYF.